This record concerns one TCR beta chain sequence. Its specificity is not known. Amplification targeted TCR beta CDR3 regions from RNA transcripts. The primer set for the first-round RT-PCR of the TCR CDR3 was HTBI. TCRdb called the multiplex PCR reads again in MiXCR, with one record for every CDR3 protein. The top ten hold around a sixth of the sample, which has roughly 700,000 distinct CDR3 sequences, approximately 15% seen once. An absence of ophthalmopathy progression within 18 months meant stable Graves' hyperthyroidism. Each patient was aged 18 to 65 and had newly diagnosed hyperthyroidism of under 2 months' duration. This CDR3 region has 14 residues. Germline V gene lookup returns CDR1 SGHRS and CDR2 YFSETQ. J gave up 5 bases and V 3 bases, and 3 bases lay outside the gene matches. This record belongs to a study of T cells in Graves' hyperthyroidism and ophthalmopathy. Across the whole study: The blood sample was taken at first diagnosis, before treatment began.

Study-wide results and limits: Blood held most thyroid clonotypes expanded above 0.001 frequency.

Input material: blood. The sequence was collected from a man aged 50-60 years with Graves' hyperthyroidism. V and J are TRBV5-1 and TRBJ2-7, with 12 bases matching TRBD1. The CDR3 region is CASSWGQGANEQYF. As DNA, the CDR3 is TGCGCCAGCAGCTGGGGACAGGGGGCGAACGAGCAGTACTTC. Combining the CDR3 with reference TRBV5-1 and TRBJ2-7 gives the whole variable domain KAGVTQTPRYLIKTRGQQVTLSCSPISGHRSVSWYQQTPGQGLQFLFEYFSETQRNKGNFPGRFSGRQFSNSRSEMNVSTLELGDSALYLCASSWGQGANEQYFGPGTRLTVT.